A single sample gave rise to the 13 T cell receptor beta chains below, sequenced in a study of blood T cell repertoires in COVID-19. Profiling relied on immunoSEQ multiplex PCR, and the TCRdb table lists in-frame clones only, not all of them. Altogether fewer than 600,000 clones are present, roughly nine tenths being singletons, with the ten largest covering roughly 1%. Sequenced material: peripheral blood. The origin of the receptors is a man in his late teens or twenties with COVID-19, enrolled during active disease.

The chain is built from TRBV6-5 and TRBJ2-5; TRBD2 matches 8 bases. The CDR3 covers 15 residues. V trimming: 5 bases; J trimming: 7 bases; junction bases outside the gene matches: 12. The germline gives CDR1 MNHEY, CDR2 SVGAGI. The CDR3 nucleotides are TGTGCCAGCAGTACGGGGACTAGTAGATTTGGGACCCAGTACTTC. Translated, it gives CASSTGTSRFGTQYF.

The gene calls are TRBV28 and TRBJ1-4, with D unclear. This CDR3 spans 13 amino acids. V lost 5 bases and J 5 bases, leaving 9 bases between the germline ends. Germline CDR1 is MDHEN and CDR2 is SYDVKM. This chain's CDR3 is CASSSGGNEKLFF. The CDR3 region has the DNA TGTGCCAGCAGTAGCGGAGGGAATGAAAAACTGTTTTTT.

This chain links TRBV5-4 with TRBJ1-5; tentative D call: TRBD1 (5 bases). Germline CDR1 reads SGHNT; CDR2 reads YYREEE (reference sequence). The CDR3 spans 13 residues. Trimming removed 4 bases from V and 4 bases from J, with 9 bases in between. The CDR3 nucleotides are TGTGCCAGCAGCCGGGGGGATAATCAGCCCCAGCATTTT. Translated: CASSRGDNQPQHF.

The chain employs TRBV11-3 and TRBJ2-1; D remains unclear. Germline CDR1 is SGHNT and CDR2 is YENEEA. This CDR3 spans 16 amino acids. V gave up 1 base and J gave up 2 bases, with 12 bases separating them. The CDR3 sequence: CASSLVYLPPYNEQFF. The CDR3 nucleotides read TGTGCCAGCAGCTTAGTTTACCTACCTCCCTACAATGAGCAGTTCTTC.

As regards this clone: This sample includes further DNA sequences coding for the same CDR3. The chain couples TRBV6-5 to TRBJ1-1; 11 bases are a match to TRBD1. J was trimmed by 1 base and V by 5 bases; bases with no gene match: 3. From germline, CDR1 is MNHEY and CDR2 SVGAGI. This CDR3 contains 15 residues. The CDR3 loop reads CASSPDRGPNTEAFF. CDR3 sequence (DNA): TGTGCCAGCAGTCCGGACAGGGGGCCGAACACTGAAGCTTTCTTT.

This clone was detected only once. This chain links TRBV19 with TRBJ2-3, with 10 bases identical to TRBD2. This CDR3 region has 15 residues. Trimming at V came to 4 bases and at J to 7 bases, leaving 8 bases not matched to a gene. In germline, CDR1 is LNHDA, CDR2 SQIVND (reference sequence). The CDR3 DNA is TGTGCCAGTAGTACGTCGCTAGCGGGAGTAAATACGCAGTATTTT. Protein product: CASSTSLAGVNTQYF. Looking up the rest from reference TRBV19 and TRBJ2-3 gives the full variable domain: DGGITQSPKYLFRKEGQNVTLSCEQNLNHDAMYWYRQDPGQGLRLIYYSQIVNDFQKGDIAEGYSVSREKKESFPLTVTSAQKNPTAFYLCASSTSLAGVNTQYFGPGTRLTVL.

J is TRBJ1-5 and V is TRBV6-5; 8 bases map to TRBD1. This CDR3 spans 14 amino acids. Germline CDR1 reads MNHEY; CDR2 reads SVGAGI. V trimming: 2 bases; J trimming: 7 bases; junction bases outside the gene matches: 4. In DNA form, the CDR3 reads TGTGCCAGCAGTTACGGACAGGGAGGCCAGCCCCAGCATTTT. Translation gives CASSYGQGGQPQHF.

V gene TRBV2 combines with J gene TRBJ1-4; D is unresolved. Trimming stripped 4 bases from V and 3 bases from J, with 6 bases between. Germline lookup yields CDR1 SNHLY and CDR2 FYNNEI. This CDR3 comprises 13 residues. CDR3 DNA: TGTGCCAGCAGTGGGCAGGCTAATGAAAAACTGTTTTTT. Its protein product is CASSGQANEKLFF.

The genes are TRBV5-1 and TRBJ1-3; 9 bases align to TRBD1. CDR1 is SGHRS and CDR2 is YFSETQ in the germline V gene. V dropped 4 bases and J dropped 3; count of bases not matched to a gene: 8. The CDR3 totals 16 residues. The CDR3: CASSPGTGSGGNTIYF. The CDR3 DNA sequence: TGCGCCAGCAGCCCCGGGACAGGGAGTGGTGGAAACACCATATATTTT.

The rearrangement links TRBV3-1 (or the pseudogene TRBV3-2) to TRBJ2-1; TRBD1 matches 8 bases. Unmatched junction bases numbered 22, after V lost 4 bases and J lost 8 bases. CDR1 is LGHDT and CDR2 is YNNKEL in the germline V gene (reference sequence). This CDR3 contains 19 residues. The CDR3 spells CASSPETPNRGTYGYEQFF. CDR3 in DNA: TGTGCCAGCAGCCCTGAGACTCCCAACAGGGGGACCTATGGGTATGAGCAGTTCTTC.

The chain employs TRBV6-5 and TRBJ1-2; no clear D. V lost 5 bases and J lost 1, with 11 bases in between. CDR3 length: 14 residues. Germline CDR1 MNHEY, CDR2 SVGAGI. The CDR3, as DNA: TGTGCCAGCAGTAACAGCAGGCTTAACTATGGCTACACCTTC. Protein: CASSNSRLNYGYTF.

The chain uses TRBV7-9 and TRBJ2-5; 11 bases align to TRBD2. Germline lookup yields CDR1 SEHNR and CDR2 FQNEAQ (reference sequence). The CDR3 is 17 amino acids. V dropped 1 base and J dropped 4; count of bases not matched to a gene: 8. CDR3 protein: CASSLDHPLAGGETQYF. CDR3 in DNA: TGTGCCAGCAGCTTAGACCATCCGCTAGCGGGAGGAGAGACCCAGTACTTC.

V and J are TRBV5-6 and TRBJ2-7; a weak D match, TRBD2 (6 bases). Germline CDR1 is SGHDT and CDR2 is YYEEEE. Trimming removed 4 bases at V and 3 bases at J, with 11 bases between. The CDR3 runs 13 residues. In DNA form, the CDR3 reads TGTGCCAGCAGCGACGGGAGAGTCTACGAGCAGTACTTC. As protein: CASSDGRVYEQYF.